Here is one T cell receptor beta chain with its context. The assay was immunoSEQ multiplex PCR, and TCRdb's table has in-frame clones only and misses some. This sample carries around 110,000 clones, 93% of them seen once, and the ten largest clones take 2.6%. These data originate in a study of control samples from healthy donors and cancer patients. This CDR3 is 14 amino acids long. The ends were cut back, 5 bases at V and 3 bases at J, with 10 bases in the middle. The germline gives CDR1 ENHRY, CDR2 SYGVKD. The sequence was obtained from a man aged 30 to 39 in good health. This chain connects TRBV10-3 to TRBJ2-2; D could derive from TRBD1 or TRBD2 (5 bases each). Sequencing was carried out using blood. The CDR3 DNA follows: TGTGCCATCAGTCCGGGACGGGACACCGGGGAGCTGTTTTTT. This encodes CAISPGRDTGELFF.